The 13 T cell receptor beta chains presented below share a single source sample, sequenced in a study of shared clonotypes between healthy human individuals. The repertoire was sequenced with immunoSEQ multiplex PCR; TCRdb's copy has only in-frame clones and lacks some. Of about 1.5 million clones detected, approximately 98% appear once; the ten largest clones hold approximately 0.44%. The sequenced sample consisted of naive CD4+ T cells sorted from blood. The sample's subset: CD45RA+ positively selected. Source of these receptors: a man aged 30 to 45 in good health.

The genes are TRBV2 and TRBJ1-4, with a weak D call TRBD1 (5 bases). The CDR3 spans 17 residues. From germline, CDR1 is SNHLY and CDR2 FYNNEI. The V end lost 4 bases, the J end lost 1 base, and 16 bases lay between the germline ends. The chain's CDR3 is CASSVQELLLTNEKLFF. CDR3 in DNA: TGTGCCAGCAGTGTACAGGAACTTTTATTAACTAATGAAAAACTGTTTTTT.

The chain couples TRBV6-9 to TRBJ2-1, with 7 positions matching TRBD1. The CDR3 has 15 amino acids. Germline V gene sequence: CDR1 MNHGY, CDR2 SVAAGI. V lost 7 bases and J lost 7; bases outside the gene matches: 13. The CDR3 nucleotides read TGTGCCAGCATAGACACAGGGGTCTTGAGGAATGAGCAGTTCTTC. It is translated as CASIDTGVLRNEQFF.

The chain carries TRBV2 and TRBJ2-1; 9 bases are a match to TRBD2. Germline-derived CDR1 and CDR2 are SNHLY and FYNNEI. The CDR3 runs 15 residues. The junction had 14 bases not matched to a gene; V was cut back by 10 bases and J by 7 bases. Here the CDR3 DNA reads TGTGCCACTGGGGGTCGGCTAGCGGGGTATAATGAGCAGTTCTTC. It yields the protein CATGGRLAGYNEQFF.

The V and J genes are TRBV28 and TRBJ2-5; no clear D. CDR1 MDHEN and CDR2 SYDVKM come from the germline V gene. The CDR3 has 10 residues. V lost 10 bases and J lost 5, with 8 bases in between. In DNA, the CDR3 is TGTGCCACCATGGTGGAGACCCAGTACTTC. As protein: CATMVETQYF.

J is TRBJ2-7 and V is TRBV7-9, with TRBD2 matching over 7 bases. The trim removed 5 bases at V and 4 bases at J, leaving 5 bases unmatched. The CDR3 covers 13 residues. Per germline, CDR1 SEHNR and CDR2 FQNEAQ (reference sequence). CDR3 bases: TGTGCCAGCAGCCAAGGGACTATATACGAGCAGTACTTC. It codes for CASSQGTIYEQYF.

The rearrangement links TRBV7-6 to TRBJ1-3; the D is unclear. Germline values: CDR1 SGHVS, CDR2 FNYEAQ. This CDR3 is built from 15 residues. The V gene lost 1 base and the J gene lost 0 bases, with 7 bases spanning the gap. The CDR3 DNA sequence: TGTGCCAGCAGCTTAGGGGAGAGCTCTGGAAACACCATATATTTT. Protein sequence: CASSLGESSGNTIYF.

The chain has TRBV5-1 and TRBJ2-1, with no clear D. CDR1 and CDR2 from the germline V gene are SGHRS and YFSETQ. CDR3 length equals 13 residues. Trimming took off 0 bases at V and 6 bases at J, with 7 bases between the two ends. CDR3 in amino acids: CASSLVGSNEQFF. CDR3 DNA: TGCGCCAGCAGCTTGGTTGGGTCCAATGAGCAGTTCTTC.

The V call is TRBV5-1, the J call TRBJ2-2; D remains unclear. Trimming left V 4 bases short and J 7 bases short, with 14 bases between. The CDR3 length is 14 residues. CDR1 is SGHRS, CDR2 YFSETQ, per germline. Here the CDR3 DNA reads TGCGCCAGCAGCCCGACGGTTGCGGACGGGGAGCTGTTTTTT. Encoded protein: CASSPTVADGELFF.

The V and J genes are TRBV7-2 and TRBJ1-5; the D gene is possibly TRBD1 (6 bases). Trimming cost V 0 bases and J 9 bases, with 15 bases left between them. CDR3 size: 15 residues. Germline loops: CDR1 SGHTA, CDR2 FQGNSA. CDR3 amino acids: CASSLAELQGWPQHF. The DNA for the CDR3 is TGTGCCAGCAGCTTAGCGGAGCTACAGGGATGGCCCCAGCATTTT.

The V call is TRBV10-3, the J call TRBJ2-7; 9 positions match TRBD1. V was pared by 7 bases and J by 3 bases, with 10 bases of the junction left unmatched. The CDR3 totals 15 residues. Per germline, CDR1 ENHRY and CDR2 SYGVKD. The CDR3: CAITKLQGAGYEQYF. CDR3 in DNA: TGTGCCATCACCAAATTACAGGGGGCCGGCTACGAGCAGTACTTC.

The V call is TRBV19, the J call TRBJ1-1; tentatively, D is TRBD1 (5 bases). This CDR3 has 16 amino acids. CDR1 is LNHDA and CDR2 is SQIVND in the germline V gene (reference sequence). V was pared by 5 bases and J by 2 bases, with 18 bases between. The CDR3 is CASSPSGRGINTEAFF. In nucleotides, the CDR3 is TGTGCCAGTAGTCCCAGCGGACGGGGGATAAACACTGAAGCTTTCTTT.

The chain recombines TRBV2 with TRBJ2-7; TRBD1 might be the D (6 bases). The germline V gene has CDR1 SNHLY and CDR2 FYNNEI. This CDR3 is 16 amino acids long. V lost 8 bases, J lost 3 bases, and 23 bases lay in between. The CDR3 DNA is TGTGCCAGCTTGACCCGGGACATTCGTCTTAACTACGAGCAGTACTTC. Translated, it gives CASLTRDIRLNYEQYF.

Written as DNA, the CDR3 is TGTGCCAGCAGTGTTATGGGCAGCTACACAGATACGCAGTATTTT. Its translation: CASSVMGSYTDTQYF. The chain joins TRBV25-1 to TRBJ2-3, with unresolved D. V was trimmed by 4 bases and J by 2 bases, leaving 13 bases between them. The CDR3 is made up of 15 amino acids. Germline assignment: CDR1 MGHDK and CDR2 SYGVNS. The full variable domain, with the rest looked up from reference TRBV25-1 and TRBJ2-3, is EADIYQTPRYLVIGTGKKITLECSQTMGHDKMYWYQQDPGMELHLIHYSYGVNSTEKGDLSSESTVSRIRTEHFPLTLESARPSHTSQYLCASSVMGSYTDTQYFGPGTRLTVL.